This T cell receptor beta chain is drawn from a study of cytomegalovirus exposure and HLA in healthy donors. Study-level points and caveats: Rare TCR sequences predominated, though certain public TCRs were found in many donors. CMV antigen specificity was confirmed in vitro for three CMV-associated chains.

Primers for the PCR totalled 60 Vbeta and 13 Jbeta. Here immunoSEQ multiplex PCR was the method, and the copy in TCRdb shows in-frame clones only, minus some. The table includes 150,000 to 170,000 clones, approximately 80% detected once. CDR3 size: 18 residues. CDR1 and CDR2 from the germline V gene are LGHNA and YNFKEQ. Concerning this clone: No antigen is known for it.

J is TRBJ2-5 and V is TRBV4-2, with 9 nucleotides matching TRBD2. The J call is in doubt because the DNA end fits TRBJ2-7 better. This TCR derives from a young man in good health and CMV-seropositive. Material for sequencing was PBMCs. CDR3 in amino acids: CASSQQLGGASGNYEQYF. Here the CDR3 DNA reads TGTGCCAGCAGCCAGCAACTGGGCGGGGCTAGCGGGAACTACGAGCAGTACTTC.